These 10 T cell receptor beta chains were sequenced from one sample in a study of cytomegalovirus exposure and HLA in healthy donors. PCR amplification relied on 60 Vbeta primers (plus 13 Jbeta primers). Libraries were prepared by immunoSEQ multiplex PCR; TCRdb keeps only in-frame clonotypes and omits some of them. The table has under 200,000 clones, approximately 80% seen once. Sequenced sample: PBMCs. The receptors stem from a woman aged 45 to 65 in good health and CMV-seronegative.

Points on this clone: At one boundary the junction diverges from the germline segment, which might be a read error. The chain's CDR3 is CASSPRDIILGEQCF. The CDR3 nucleotides are TGTGCCAGCTCACCACGGGACATCATTCTGGGGGAGCAGTGCTTC. The J gene is TRBJ2-7, the V gene TRBV18, with D possibly matching TRBD1 (6 bases). Germline CDR1 KGHSH, CDR2 LQKENI. This CDR3 has 15 residues.

This chain joins TRBV21-1 and TRBJ1-4; the table's D call of TRBD1 was not tested on the DNA. TRBV21-1 is given as a pseudogene. This CDR3 has 15 residues. The DNA for the CDR3 is TGTGCCAGCAGCCAGGCTGAGGGGGCCCATGAAAAACTGTTTTTT. Residues: CASSQAEGAHEKLFF.

The table lists this clone with a few counts. The CDR3 coding sequence is TGTGCCAGCAGCGAAACTAGCGGGGTCTCCTACAATGAGCAGTTCTTC. It codes for CASSETSGVSYNEQFF. This chain uses TRBV9 with TRBJ2-1, with 10 bases lining up with TRBD2. Looked up from germline, CDR1 is SGDLS and CDR2 is YYNGEE. This CDR3 spans 16 amino acids. After removal of 3 bases from V and 0 bases from J, the junction contained 3 bases not matched to a gene.

This chain connects TRBV6-1 to TRBJ2-3; the match to TRBD2 covers 7 bases. Germline values: CDR1 MNHNS, CDR2 SASEGT. This CDR3 has 15 residues. Losses at the gene ends were 6 bases for V and 3 bases for J; bases not matched to a gene: 9. The CDR3 coding sequence is TGTGCCAGCAGAACCGCGGGAGATGGGACAGATACGCAGTATTTT. Its protein is CASRTAGDGTDTQYF.

The rearrangement uses TRBV18 and TRBJ1-1; D gene ambiguous. This CDR3 spans 13 amino acids. V shed 4 bases and J shed 3 bases, with 9 bases lying between them. Germline V gene data show CDR1 as KGHSH and CDR2 as LQKENI. CDR3 sequence (DNA): TGTGCCAGCTCACTGGAGGTGGACACTGAAGCTTTCTTT. Translated: CASSLEVDTEAFF.

The chain is built from TRBV11-2 and TRBJ2-5, with D possibly matching TRBD2 (5 bases). This CDR3 has 15 residues. The germline CDR1 and CDR2 sequences are SGHAT and FQNNGV. Trimming pared 1 base from V and 11 bases from J, leaving 20 bases between. CDR3 loop: CASSLGTGPVVEQYF. The CDR3 nucleotides read TGTGCCAGCAGCTTAGGGACTGGTCCTGTTGTTGAGCAGTACTTC.

With regard to this clone: At the DNA level, this CDR3 is encoded by other sequences in the same sample as well. CDR3 coding DNA: TGTGCCAGCAGCGTAGTACTAAACACCGGGGAGCTGTTTTTT. Translated: CASSVVLNTGELFF. The chain links TRBV9 to TRBJ2-2, with no clear D. The CDR3 consists of 14 residues. Trimming took 0 bases from V and 2 from J, leaving 5 bases between them. CDR1 SGDLS and CDR2 YYNGEE come from the germline V gene.

This chain connects TRBV30 to TRBJ1-2; D is ambiguous. Germline V gives CDR1 GTSNPN, CDR2 SVGIG (reference sequence). The CDR3 contains 11 residues. Trimming cost V 3 bases and J 3 bases, with 5 bases left between them. The CDR3 DNA reads as TGTGCCTGGAGAGAGGACTATGGCTACACCTTC. Protein product: CAWREDYGYTF. Combining the CDR3 with reference TRBV30 and TRBJ1-2 gives the whole variable domain SQTIHQWPATLVQPVGSPLSLECTVEGTSNPNLYWYRQAAGRGLQLLFYSVGIGQISSEVPQNLSASRPQDRQFILSSKKLLLSDSGFYLCAWREDYGYTFGSGTRLTVV.

The chain recombines TRBV29-1 with TRBJ1-2, with unresolved D. The CDR3 extends over 11 amino acids. Germline V CDR1 and CDR2: SQVTM, ANQGSEA. V was clipped by 8 bases and J by 3 bases, with 10 bases between them. DNA for the CDR3: TGCAGCTCCTGGAGTGACTATGGCTACACCTTC. Residues: CSSWSDYGYTF.

This clone occurred a few times. This chain connects TRBV7-9 to TRBJ2-1; 9 nucleotides match TRBD1. The V gene's germline CDR1 is SEHNR and CDR2 FQNEAQ (reference sequence). Trimming at V came to 0 bases and at J to 11 bases, leaving 5 bases not matched to a gene. The CDR3 totals 14 residues. Here the CDR3 reads CASSLAGTGSQQFF. For the CDR3, the DNA is TGTGCCAGCAGCTTAGCAGGGACAGGGTCACAGCAGTTCTTC.